This T cell receptor beta chain was recovered during a study of PD-L1 blockade in urothelial cancer. The sample's time point: pretreatment peripheral blood. Sequencing used immunoSEQ multiplex PCR; TCRdb keeps in-frame clones, though not all of them. The repertoire holds over 30,000 clones, with about 87% as singletons. The CDR3 contains 16 residues. Trimming took 2 bases from V and 4 from J; bases not matched to a gene: 6. Per the germline V gene, CDR1 is MDHEN and CDR2 is SYDVKM. J is TRBJ2-1 and V is TRBV28; 9 nucleotides line up with TRBD2. Sequenced here: PBMCs, sampled around atezolizumab (anti-PD-L1) treatment. This TCR was sampled from a man aged 60 to 75 with urothelial cancer. CDR3 loop: CASSLGGSGSYNEQFF. The CDR3 DNA follows: TGTGCCAGCAGTTTAGGAGGTAGCGGGAGTTACAATGAGCAGTTCTTC. Full variable domain (rest looked up from reference TRBV28 and TRBJ2-1): DVKVTQSSRYLVKRTGEKVFLECVQDMDHENMFWYRQDPGLGLRLIYFSYDVKMKEKGDIPEGYSVSREKKERFSLILESASTNQTSMYLCASSLGGSGSYNEQFFGPGTRLTVL.